The rows below give T cell receptor beta chains drawn from one sample of a study of blood T cell repertoires in COVID-19. Using immunoSEQ multiplex PCR, the repertoire was profiled, and TCRdb retains in-frame clones only, with some absent. The sample lists some 100,000 clones; around four fifths were seen once. The sequencing input was peripheral blood. All receptors derive from a middle-aged man with active or convalescent COVID-19. Both conserved end residues are part of each CDR3. Each record gives: V gene, CDR3 length, CDR3 protein.

V: TRBV19; length: 13; CDR3: CASSEQGGQPQHF
V: TRBV12-5; length: 12; CDR3: CASGVESYEQYF
V: TRBV5-1; length: 15; CDR3: CASSLGIQGPDTQYF
V: TRBV6-5; length: 13; CDR3: CASIRVGGTEAFF
V: TRBV27; length: 13; CDR3: CASSSGPESGYTF
V: TRBV2; length: 15; CDR3: CASSELSAVENEQFF
V: TRBV12-3/TRBV12-4; length: 13; CDR3: CASTGLAVAEQYF
V: TRBV28; length: 13; CDR3: CASKYDLKDGYTF
V: TRBV9; length: 17; CDR3: CASGGTLQGAGANVLTF
V: TRBV2; length: 15; CDR3: CASTEGLAGGPEQFF
V: TRBV2; length: 13; CDR3: CASKATANQPQHF
V: TRBV10-3; length: 14; CDR3: CAISEGTWEWPQHF
V: TRBV6-1; length: 17; CDR3: CASSDPMVAGVDGEQFF
V: TRBV19; length: 15; CDR3: CASSIGRREGYEQYF